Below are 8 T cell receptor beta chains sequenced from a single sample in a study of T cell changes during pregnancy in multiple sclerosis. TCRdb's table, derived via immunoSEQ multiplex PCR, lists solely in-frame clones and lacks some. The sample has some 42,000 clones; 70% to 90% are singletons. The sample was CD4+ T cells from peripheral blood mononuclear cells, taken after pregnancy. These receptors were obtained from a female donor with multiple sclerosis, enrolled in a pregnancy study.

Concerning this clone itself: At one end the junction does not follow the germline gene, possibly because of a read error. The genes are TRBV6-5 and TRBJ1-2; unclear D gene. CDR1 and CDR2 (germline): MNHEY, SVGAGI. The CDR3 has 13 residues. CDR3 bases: TGTGCCAGCAGACCAACATTTAACGATGGCTACACCTTC. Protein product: CASRPTFNDGYTF.

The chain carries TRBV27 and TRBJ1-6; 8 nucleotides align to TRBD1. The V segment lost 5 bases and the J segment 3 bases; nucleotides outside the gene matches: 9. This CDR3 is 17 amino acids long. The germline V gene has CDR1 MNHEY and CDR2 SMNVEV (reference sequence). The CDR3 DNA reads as TGTGCCAGCAGTCTTTTCCTCACAGGGGGCTATAATTCACCCCTCCACTTT. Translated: CASSLFLTGGYNSPLHF.

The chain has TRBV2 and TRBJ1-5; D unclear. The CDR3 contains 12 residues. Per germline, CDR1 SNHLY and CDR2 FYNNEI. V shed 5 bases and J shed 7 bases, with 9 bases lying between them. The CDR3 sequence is CASSPRGQPQHF. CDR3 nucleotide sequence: TGTGCCAGCAGTCCCCGAGGCCAGCCCCAGCATTTT.

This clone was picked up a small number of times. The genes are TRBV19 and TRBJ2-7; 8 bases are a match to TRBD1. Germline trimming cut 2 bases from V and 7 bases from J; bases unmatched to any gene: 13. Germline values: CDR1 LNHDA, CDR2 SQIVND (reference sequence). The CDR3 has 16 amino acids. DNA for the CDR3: TGTGCCAGTAGTATATCTGACAGGGGCTACGTGAGGGAGCAGTACTTC. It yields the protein CASSISDRGYVREQYF.

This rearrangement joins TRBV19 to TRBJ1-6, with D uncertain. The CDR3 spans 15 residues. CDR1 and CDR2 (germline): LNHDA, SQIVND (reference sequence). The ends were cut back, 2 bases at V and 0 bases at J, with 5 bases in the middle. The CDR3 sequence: CASSIRYSYNSPLHF. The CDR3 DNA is TGTGCCAGTAGTATACGTTACTCCTATAATTCACCCCTCCACTTT.

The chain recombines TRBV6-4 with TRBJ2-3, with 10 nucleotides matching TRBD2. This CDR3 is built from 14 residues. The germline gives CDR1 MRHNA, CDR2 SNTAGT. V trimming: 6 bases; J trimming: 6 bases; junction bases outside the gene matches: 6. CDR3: CASSERGGFDTQYF. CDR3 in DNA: TGTGCCAGCAGCGAGCGGGGGGGTTTCGATACGCAGTATTTT.

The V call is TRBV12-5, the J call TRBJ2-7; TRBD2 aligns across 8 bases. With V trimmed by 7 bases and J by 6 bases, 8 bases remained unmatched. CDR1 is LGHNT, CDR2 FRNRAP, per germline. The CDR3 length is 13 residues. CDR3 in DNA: TGTGCTAGTGTTCTTCAGGCGGGGGGCGAGCAGTACTTC. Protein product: CASVLQAGGEQYF.

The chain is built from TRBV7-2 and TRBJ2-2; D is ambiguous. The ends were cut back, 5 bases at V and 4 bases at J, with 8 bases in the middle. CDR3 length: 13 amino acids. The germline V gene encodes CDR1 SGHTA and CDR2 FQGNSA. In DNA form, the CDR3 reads TGTGCCAGCAGCCCATTGAGCACCGGGGAGCTGTTTTTT. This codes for CASSPLSTGELFF.